This TCR beta chain was recovered during a study of T-cell reconstitution after alpha-beta-depleted transplantation in children. The CDR3 consists of 17 residues. Trimming took 1 base from V and 6 from J; bases not matched to a gene: 4. CDR1 is LGHNA and CDR2 is YSLEER in the germline V gene. Study-wide results and caveats: From surviving recipient T cells and thymic progenitors came the high day-60 TCRbeta diversity observed in some patients.

Unique molecular identifiers were incorporated during preparation of the TCRbeta library. TCRdb reanalysed the PCR reads using MiXCR and keeps one entry per CDR3 protein. Of some 350,000 distinct CDR3 sequences in the sample, roughly 16% were seen once. Comment on this clonotype: Its antigen is still unknown.

This receptor was identified in a male patient between 2 and 9 years old who had a stem cell transplant for acute lymphoblastic leukemia, so the T cells may come from the graft donor. Sequenced material: PBMCs, mostly from graft donor cells, taken 360 days after TCRalphabeta/CD19-depleted stem cell transplant. The V call is TRBV4-3, the J call TRBJ2-2, with 14 bases fitting TRBD2. CDR3 bases: TGCGCCAGCAGCCAAGGAGCGGGACTAGCGGGAGCCGGGGAGCTGTTTTTT. This encodes CASSQGAGLAGAGELFF.